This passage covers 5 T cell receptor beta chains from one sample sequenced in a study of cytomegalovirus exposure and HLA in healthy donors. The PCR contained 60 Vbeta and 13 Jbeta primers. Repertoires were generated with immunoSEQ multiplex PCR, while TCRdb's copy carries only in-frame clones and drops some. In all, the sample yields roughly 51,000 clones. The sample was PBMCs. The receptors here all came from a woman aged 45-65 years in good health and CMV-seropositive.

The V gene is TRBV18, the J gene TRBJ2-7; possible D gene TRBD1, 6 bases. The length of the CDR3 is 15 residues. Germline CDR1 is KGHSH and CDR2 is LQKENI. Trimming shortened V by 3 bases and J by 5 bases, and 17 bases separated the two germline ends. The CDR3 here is CASSPSTGPGDEQYF. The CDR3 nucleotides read TGTGCCAGCTCACCGTCAACAGGGCCAGGGGACGAGCAGTACTTC.

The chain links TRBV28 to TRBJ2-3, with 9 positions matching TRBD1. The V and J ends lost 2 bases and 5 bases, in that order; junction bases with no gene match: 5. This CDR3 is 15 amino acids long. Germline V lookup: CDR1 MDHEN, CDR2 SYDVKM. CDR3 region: CASSLRTGDKDTQYF. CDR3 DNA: TGTGCCAGCAGTTTAAGGACAGGGGATAAAGATACGCAGTATTTT.

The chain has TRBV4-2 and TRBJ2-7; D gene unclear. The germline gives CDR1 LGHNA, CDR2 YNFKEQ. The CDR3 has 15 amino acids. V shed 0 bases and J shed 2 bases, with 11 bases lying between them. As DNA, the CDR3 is TGTGCCAGCAGCCAAGATTGGCAGGCCACCTACGAGCAGTACTTC. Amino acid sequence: CASSQDWQATYEQYF.

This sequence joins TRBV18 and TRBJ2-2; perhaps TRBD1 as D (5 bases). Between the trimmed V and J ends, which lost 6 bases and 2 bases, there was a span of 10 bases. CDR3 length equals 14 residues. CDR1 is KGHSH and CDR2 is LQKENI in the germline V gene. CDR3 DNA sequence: TGTGCCAGCTCCCAGGGTCCTAACACCGGGGAGCTGTTTTTT. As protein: CASSQGPNTGELFF.

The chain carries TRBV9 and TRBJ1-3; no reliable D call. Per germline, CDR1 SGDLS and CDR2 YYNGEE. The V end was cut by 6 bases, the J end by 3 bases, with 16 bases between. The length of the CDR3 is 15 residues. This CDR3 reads CASNPGAPFGNTIYF. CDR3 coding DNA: TGTGCCAGCAATCCGGGAGCTCCCTTTGGAAACACCATATATTTT.